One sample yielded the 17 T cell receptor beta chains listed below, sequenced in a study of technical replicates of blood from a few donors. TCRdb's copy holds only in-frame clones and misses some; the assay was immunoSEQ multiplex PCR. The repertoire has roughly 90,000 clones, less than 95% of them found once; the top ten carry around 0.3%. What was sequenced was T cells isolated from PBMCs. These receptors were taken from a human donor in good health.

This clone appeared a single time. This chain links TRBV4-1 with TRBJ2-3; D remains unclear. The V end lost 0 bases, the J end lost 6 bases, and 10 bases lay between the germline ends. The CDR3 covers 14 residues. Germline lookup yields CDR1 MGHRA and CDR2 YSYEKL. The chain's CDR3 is CASSQDTLADTQYF. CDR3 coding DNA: TGCGCCAGCAGCCAAGATACCCTCGCGGATACGCAGTATTTT.

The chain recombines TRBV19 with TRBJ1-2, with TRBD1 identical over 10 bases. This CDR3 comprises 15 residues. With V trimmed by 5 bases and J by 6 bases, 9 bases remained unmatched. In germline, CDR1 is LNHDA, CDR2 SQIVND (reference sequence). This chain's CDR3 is CASSLQRGQGDGYTF. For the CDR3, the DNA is TGTGCCAGTAGTCTCCAACGAGGACAGGGGGATGGCTACACCTTC.

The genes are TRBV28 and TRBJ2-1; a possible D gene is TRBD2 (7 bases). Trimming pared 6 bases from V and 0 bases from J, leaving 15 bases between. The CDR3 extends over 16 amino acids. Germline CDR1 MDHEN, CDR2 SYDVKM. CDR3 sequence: CASREGGGSSYNEQFF. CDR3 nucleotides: TGTGCCAGCAGGGAAGGGGGGGGCAGCTCCTACAATGAGCAGTTCTTC.

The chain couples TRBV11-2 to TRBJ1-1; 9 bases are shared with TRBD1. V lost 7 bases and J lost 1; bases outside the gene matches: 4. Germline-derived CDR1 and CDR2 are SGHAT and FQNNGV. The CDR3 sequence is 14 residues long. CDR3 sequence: CASTGTGTNTEAFF. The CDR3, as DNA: TGTGCCAGCACCGGGACAGGGACGAACACTGAAGCTTTCTTT.

The DNA for the CDR3 is TGTGCCAGCAGCTTAGATCGTCCATGGGACAGGGGGCAAGAGACCCAGTACTTC. Protein product: CASSLDRPWDRGQETQYF. The chain has TRBV11-2 and TRBJ2-5, with TRBD1 identical over 11 bases. CDR3 length equals 18 residues. Trimming removed 0 bases from V and 2 bases from J; junction bases left unmatched: 8. Germline lookup yields CDR1 SGHAT and CDR2 FQNNGV.

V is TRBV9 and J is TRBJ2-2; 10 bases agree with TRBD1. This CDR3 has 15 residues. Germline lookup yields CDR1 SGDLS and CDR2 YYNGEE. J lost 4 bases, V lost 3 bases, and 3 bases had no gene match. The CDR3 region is CASSGTGGSTGELFF. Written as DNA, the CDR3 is TGTGCCAGCAGCGGGACAGGGGGGAGCACCGGGGAGCTGTTTTTT. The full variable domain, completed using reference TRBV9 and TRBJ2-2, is DSGVTQTPKHLITATGQRVTLRCSPRSGDLSVYWYQQSLDQGLQFLIQYYNGEERAKGNILERFSAQQFPDLHSELNLSSLELGDSALYFCASSGTGGSTGELFFGEGSRLTVL.

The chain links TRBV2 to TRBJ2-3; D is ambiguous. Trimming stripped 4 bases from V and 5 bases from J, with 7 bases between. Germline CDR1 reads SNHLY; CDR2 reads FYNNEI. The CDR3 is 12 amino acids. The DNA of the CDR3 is TGTGCCAGCAGTGTAGAAATAGATACGCAGTATTTT. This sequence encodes CASSVEIDTQYF.

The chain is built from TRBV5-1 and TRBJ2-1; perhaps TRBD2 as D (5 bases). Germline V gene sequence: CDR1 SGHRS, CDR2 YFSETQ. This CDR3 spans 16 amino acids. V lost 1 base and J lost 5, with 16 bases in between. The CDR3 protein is CASSLWAAKEDNEQFF. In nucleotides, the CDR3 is TGCGCCAGCAGCTTGTGGGCGGCTAAGGAGGACAATGAGCAGTTCTTC.

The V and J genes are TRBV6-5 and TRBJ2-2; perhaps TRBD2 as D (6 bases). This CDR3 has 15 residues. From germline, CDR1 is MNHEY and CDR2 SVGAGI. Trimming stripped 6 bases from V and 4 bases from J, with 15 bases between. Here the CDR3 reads CASRYAGSGTGELFF. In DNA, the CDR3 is TGTGCCAGCAGGTACGCCGGGAGCGGCACCGGGGAGCTGTTTTTT.

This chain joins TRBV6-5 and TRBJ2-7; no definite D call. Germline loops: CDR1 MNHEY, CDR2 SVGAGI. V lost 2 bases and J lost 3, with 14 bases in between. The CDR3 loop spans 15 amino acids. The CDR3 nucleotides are TGTGCCAGCAGTTACGCGGCAGTAGGAAACTACGAGCAGTACTTC. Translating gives CASSYAAVGNYEQYF.

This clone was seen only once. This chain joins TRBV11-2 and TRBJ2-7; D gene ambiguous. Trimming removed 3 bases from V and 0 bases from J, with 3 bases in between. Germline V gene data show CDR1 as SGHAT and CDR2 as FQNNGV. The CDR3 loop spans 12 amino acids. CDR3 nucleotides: TGTGCCAGCAGCTTTAGCTCCTACGAGCAGTACTTC. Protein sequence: CASSFSSYEQYF.

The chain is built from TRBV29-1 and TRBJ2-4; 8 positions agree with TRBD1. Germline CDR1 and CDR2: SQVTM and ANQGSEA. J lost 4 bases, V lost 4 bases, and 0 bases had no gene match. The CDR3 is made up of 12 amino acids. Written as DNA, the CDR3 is TGCAGCGTTGGGACAGGGAAAAACATTCAGTACTTC. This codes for CSVGTGKNIQYF.

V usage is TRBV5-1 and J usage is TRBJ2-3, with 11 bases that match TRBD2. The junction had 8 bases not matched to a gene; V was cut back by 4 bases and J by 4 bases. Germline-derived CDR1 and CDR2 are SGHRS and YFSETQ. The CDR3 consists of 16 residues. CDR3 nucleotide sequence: TGCGCCAGCAGCGCCTTAGCGGGAGGGCCGTCAGATACGCAGTATTTT. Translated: CASSALAGGPSDTQYF.

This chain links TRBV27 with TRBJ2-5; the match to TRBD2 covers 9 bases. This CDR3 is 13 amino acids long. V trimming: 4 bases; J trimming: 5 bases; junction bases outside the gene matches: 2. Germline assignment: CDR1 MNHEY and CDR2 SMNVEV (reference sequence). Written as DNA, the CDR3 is TGTGCCAGCAGTTCGGGACTAGCTGAGACCCAGTACTTC. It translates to CASSSGLAETQYF.

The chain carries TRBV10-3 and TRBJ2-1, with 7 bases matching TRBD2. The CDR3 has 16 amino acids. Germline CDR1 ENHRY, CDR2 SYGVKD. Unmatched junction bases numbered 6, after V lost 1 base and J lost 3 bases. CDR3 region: CAISEWAGRVYNEQFF. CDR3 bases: TGTGCCATCAGTGAGTGGGCGGGGAGGGTCTACAATGAGCAGTTCTTC.

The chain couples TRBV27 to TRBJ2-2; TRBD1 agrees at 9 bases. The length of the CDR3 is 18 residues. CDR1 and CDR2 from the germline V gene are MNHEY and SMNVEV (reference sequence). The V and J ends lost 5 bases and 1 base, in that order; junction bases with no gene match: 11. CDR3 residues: CASSRRQGQGWNTGELFF. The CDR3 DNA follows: TGTGCCAGCAGTAGGAGACAGGGACAGGGTTGGAACACCGGGGAGCTGTTTTTT.

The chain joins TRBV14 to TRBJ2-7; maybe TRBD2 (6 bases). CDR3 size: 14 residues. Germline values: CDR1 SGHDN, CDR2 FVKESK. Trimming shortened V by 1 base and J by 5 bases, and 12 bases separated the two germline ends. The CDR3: CASSQVGGRHEQYF. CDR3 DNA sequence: TGTGCCAGCAGCCAAGTGGGGGGACGGCACGAGCAGTACTTC.